The 16 T cell receptor beta chains reported below all come from one sample, sequenced in a study of T cell repertoires in cytomegalovirus infection. MiXCR was run by TCRdb on the reads, yielding one entry per CDR3 protein. The sample lists roughly 250,000 distinct CDR3 sequences, 9% to 15% seen once, with around 1.6% in the top ten. The material sequenced was PBMCs. Receptor source: a human donor in good health (CMV status not recorded). Some clones in this sample may be carry-over from other donors' samples.

About this clonotype itself: Being one base from a much bigger clone, this may be a read error. This chain links TRBV11-2 with TRBJ2-1; 14 nucleotides match TRBD2. Germline lookup yields CDR1 SGHAT and CDR2 FQNNGV. Trimming cost V 5 bases and J 12 bases; bases outside gene matches: 18. The CDR3 is 18 residues long. CDR3 sequence (DNA): TGTGCCAGCAGCCAGACTAGCGGGGGGGCCAATCATCAGAGTGGGCAGTTCTTC. Translating gives CASSQTSGGANHQSGQFF.

This clonotype occurred a few times. The rearrangement links TRBV19 to TRBJ2-3; TRBD1 or TRBD2 may be the D gene (7 bases each). Trimming took 9 bases from V and 5 from J, leaving 21 bases between them. CDR1 and CDR2 from the germline V gene are LNHDA and SQIVND (reference sequence). This CDR3 is 15 amino acids long. The CDR3 DNA is TGTGCCAGCCGTGGGAGGGGGCTCGTACAAGATACGCAGTATTTT. Its translation is CASRGRGLVQDTQYF. Based on the CDR3 plus reference TRBV19 and TRBJ2-3, the full variable domain is DGGITQSPKYLFRKEGQNVTLSCEQNLNHDAMYWYRQDPGQGLRLIYYSQIVNDFQKGDIAEGYSVSREKKESFPLTVTSAQKNPTAFYLCASRGRGLVQDTQYFGPGTRLTVL.

This clonotype was seen at least ten times. V gene TRBV7-9 combines with J gene TRBJ1-1; 10 nucleotides match TRBD1. V was clipped by 1 base and J by 1 base; unmatched bases: 6. From germline, CDR1 is SEHNR and CDR2 FQNEAQ (reference sequence). The CDR3 runs to 17 residues. CDR3 nucleotides: TGTGCCAGCAGCTTAGAGCCGGGACAGGGGCAGAACACTGAAGCTTTCTTT. It specifies CASSLEPGQGQNTEAFF.

This clonotype was seen at least ten times. The V gene is TRBV7-2, the J gene TRBJ2-2; TRBD2 is a possible D gene (5 bases). The CDR3 runs to 15 residues. Germline loops: CDR1 SGHTA, CDR2 FQGNSA. Trimming took off 5 bases at V and 5 bases at J, with 15 bases between the two ends. CDR3 coding DNA: TGTGCCAGCAGCCAGAGGGCCGGGGAGACCGGGGAGCTGTTTTTT. Protein: CASSQRAGETGELFF.

This clonotype was counted many times. The J gene is TRBJ1-5, the V gene TRBV6-2 or TRBV6-3, with D uncertain. Germline-derived CDR1 and CDR2 are MNHEY and SVGEGT. V was pared by 6 bases and J by 4 bases, with 7 bases between. The CDR3 totals 12 residues. The chain's CDR3 is CASRRVNQPQHF. The DNA of the CDR3 is TGTGCCAGCAGGCGGGTTAATCAGCCCCAGCATTTT.

This clonotype showed up just a few times. This chain connects TRBV20-1 to TRBJ1-5; D possibly corresponds to TRBD1 (5 bases). The CDR3 consists of 13 residues. V gave up 3 bases and J gave up 7 bases, with 13 bases separating them. Germline V gives CDR1 DFQATT, CDR2 SNEGSKA (reference sequence). CDR3 nucleotide sequence: TGCAGTGCTAGCGAGGGGATACGGCAGCCCCAGCATTTT. Amino acids: CSASEGIRQPQHF.

This clonotype was counted at least ten times. The rearrangement joins TRBV12-3 or TRBV12-4 to TRBJ1-1; no clear D gene. V shed 2 bases and J shed 7 bases, with 11 bases lying between them. The CDR3 loop spans 13 amino acids. This CDR3 reads CASSLRQSVEAFF. In DNA, the CDR3 is TGTGCCAGCAGTTTAAGGCAGTCAGTTGAAGCTTTCTTT.

This clonotype was detected many times. This chain connects TRBV7-2 to TRBJ1-5, with 7 bases fitting TRBD1. Losses at the gene ends were 5 bases for V and 7 bases for J; bases not matched to a gene: 5. CDR3 length: 13 amino acids. The germline CDR1 and CDR2 sequences are SGHTA and FQGNSA. The CDR3 loop reads CASSRDRTQPQHF. For the CDR3, the DNA is TGTGCCAGCAGCCGGGACAGAACGCAGCCCCAGCATTTT. Full variable domain (remainder filled in from reference TRBV7-2 and TRBJ1-5): GAGVSQSPSNKVTEKGKDVELRCDPISGHTALYWYRQSLGQGLEFLIYFQGNSAPDKSGLPSDRFSAERTGGSVSTLTIQRTQQEDSAVYLCASSRDRTQPQHFGDGTRLSIL.

This clonotype came up many times. The gene calls are TRBV29-1 and TRBJ1-1; D not certain. Trimming pared 1 base from V and 8 bases from J, leaving 8 bases between. Germline V gives CDR1 SQVTM, CDR2 ANQGSEA. The CDR3 runs to 11 residues. CDR3 loop: CSVEAPGEAFF. CDR3 bases: TGCAGCGTTGAAGCGCCGGGAGAAGCTTTCTTT.

This clonotype appeared many times. The gene calls are TRBV7-2 and TRBJ1-1, with D maybe TRBD1 (6 bases). The CDR3 contains 14 residues. V dropped 5 bases and J dropped 2 bases, with 12 bases sitting between them. Germline-derived CDR1 and CDR2 are SGHTA and FQGNSA. The chain's CDR3 is CASSHGQPNTEAFF. DNA for the CDR3: TGTGCCAGCAGCCACGGACAGCCTAACACTGAAGCTTTCTTT.

This clonotype was counted ten times or more. The V call is TRBV5-1, the J call TRBJ1-6, with D possibly TRBD1 on 6 matching bases. Germline assignment: CDR1 SGHRS and CDR2 YFSETQ. This CDR3 spans 14 amino acids. V lost 4 bases and J 7 bases, leaving 12 bases between the germline ends. CDR3 amino acids: CASSRQEGNSPLHF. The CDR3 nucleotides read TGCGCCAGCAGCCGACAGGAGGGGAATTCACCCCTCCACTTT.

This chain joins TRBV11-3 and TRBJ2-1, with TRBD2 identical over 7 bases. The CDR3 length is 15 residues. Per germline, CDR1 SGHNT and CDR2 YENEEA. V lost 1 base to trimming and J lost 6 bases; unmatched junction nucleotides: 6. DNA of the CDR3: TGTGCCAGCAGCTTAGTTGCTAGCGGCATCAATGAGCAGTTCTTC. Its translation is CASSLVASGINEQFF.

This clonotype was counted ten times or more. The J gene is TRBJ1-2, the V gene TRBV7-2, with 7 bases lining up with TRBD1. J lost 4 bases, V lost 6 bases, and 8 bases had no gene match. This CDR3 is built from 14 residues. In germline, CDR1 is SGHTA, CDR2 FQGNSA. The CDR3 is CASRPGGGVYGYTF. DNA of the CDR3: TGTGCCAGCAGACCTGGAGGGGGCGTCTATGGCTACACCTTC.

This clonotype is deemed medium-sized. J is TRBJ2-3 and V is TRBV7-8, with D hard to call. The CDR3 length is 14 residues. Germline CDR1 SGHVS, CDR2 FQNEAQ. V shed 4 bases and J shed 4 bases, with 12 bases lying between them. This CDR3 is CASSSLVGADTQYF. The CDR3 nucleotides read TGTGCCAGCAGCTCCCTGGTCGGCGCAGATACGCAGTATTTT.

Many counts were recorded for this clonotype. The J gene is TRBJ1-5, the V gene TRBV19, with D maybe TRBD1 (5 bases). V was clipped by 9 bases and J by 4 bases, with 16 bases between them. This CDR3 is 14 amino acids long. Germline values: CDR1 LNHDA, CDR2 SQIVND (reference sequence). CDR3 protein: CASRPRGKNQPQHF. In DNA, the CDR3 is TGTGCCAGCCGACCACGGGGGAAGAATCAGCCCCAGCATTTT.

This clonotype showed up many times. This chain connects TRBV6-5 to TRBJ2-1; 8 bases are a match to TRBD2. The V gene end was trimmed by 5 bases and the J gene end by 12 bases; junction bases not matched to a gene: 15. Germline V lookup: CDR1 MNHEY, CDR2 SVGAGI. This CDR3 has 15 amino acids. The CDR3 sequence is CASSPLITGTRGQFF. Here the CDR3 DNA reads TGTGCCAGCAGTCCCCTAATAACCGGGACTAGGGGGCAGTTCTTC.